This T cell receptor beta chain is drawn from a study of neurological immune-mediated disorders (dated by TCRdb to between 2018 and 2021). About the study as a whole: Among the approximately 34 multiple sclerosis patients, 31 had relapsing-remitting MS and 3 had secondary progressive MS. Using UMI-based sequencing, the study compared peripheral blood TCR-beta repertoires from patients with HTLV-I-associated myelopathy (HAM/TSP), patients with multiple sclerosis, and healthy controls. Alongside PBMC samples, the set of more than 80 TCR-beta libraries contained longitudinal samples, technical triplicates, and paired CD4+ and CD8+ T-cell subsets that had been sorted. The cohort comprised approximately 67 subjects: roughly 15 HAM/TSP patients, some 35 multiple sclerosis patients and some 20 healthy controls. What the authors observed across the whole study: No clinical or MRI features were associated with the MS cluster, and the authors said that larger cohorts are needed. Expanded clones from different subjects shared no identical CDR3 amino acid sequences, which suggests that TCR-beta repertoires were private in all groups. Phylogenetic analysis grouped repertoires from 18 of 34 MS patients into a cluster of related CDR3 sequences, suggesting a possible repertoire-level signature. TCR clonal expansion was highest in HAM/TSP patients and lowest in MS patients, with MS patients falling below even healthy controls.

The CDR3 spans 15 residues, from the cysteine through the phenylalanine. The sequence is cut down to CDR3 DNA, 45 bases in frame from base 1. V and J are truncated by 6 bases and 0 bases respectively, leaving an intervening sequence of 14 bases. For unsorted PBMC libraries, 2 million PBMCs were used after storage in RNAlater at -80 degrees C until RNA extraction. Multiple sclerosis patients were enrolled in a US clinical protocol evaluating disease progression by magnetic resonance imaging. Peripheral blood was subjected to Ficoll-Hypaque density gradient centrifugation to isolate PBMCs, which were then cryopreserved in liquid nitrogen. cDNA was synthesized by template-switch 5'RACE using a primer with a 10-nucleotide random unique molecular identifier that tagged each TCR transcript. Each sequencing run produced over 180 million TCR-beta sequences covering 15-18 subjects. Total RNA was extracted with the RNeasy kit. Using the KAPA Real-time Library Amplification kit, TCR-beta VDJ regions were amplified with primers for the TCR constant region and the 5'RACE anchor. Sample indexes and Illumina adaptors were added in a first PCR, and a second PCR then increased library yield. After Ampure bead purification, the TCR product of roughly 650 bp was size-selected on a 2% E-gel SizeSelection system. Before pooling, libraries had their quality checked on a Bioanalyzer, their concentration measured with Qubit, and their quantity determined with the Kapa Library Quantification kit. An Illumina HiSeq 2500 sequenced the libraries paired-end 2 x 150 bp. To increase sequence diversity, about 25-30% phiX was spiked into each library pool. The authors' pipeline ran thus. The UMI-based MiGEC pipeline processed quality-filtered reads and removed over 75% of raw TCR sequences during error correction. VDJ genes were aligned to IMGT germline references, and each clonotype was defined by a unique CDR3 amino acid sequence together with V-J genes. Clonal expansion, Shannon diversity and CDR3 relatedness were evaluated with VDJtools (CalcPairwiseDistances, ClusterSamples), while phylogenetic trees were built in CLCbio workbench. Clones with at least 8 unique UMIs were defined as expanded, with this threshold being based on coefficient-of-variation modelling across technical triplicates. TCRdb reprocessed the public reads (quality trimming at Q25 with fastp, clone calling with MiXCR) and kept in-frame beta chains. Each entry merges the rows of one CDR3 protein and shows their most common DNA and genes. TCRdb, not the authors, supplied the V and J calls. In this sample the table shows about 87,000 distinct CDR3 sequences, roughly 3.3% of which occur a single time. The ten most abundant clones make up 2.5% to 3% of the sample.

At least ten counts were recorded for this clonotype. Its cognate antigen has yet to be identified. Per-base qualities were not stored, and no clone one base away is much larger. The specimen sequenced was PBMCs. The chain was built from TRBV12-3 or TRBV12-4 and TRBJ1-2; the D gene is perhaps TRBD1, from 6 matching bases. The clonotype was recovered from a woman in her fifties or sixties with multiple sclerosis. For the CDR3, the sequence is CASSRRGPTNYGYTF. The bases are TGTGCCAGCAGCCGCAGGGGACCAACTAACTATGGCTACACCTTC.